This TCR beta chain stems from a study of glioma-infiltrating T cells after dendritic cell vaccination. Study-wide context: The vaccine used monocyte-derived dendritic cells pulsed overnight with autologous tumor lysate.

Repertoires were generated with immunoSEQ multiplex PCR, while TCRdb's copy carries only in-frame clones and drops some. The sample records tens of thousands of clones, 75% to 90% being singletons. This clone was counted between two and nine times. The antigen is not known. Time point meaning: after dendritic cell vaccination, including at tumor progression/relapse. The study, taken as a whole, reports: Higher TCR clonality did not directly relate to longer survival.

Germline-derived CDR1 and CDR2 are SGHRS and YFSETQ. This CDR3 comprises 13 residues. V was clipped by 4 bases and J by 7 bases; unmatched bases: 5. Sequences were derived from blood, sampled after dendritic cell vaccination. The TCR sequence derives from a human donor with glioblastoma. This chain joins TRBV5-1 and TRBJ1-1; TRBD1 aligns across 9 bases. As DNA, the CDR3 is TGCGCCAGCAGCCAATGGGACAGGGATGAAGCTTTCTTT. Its translation is CASSQWDRDEAFF.